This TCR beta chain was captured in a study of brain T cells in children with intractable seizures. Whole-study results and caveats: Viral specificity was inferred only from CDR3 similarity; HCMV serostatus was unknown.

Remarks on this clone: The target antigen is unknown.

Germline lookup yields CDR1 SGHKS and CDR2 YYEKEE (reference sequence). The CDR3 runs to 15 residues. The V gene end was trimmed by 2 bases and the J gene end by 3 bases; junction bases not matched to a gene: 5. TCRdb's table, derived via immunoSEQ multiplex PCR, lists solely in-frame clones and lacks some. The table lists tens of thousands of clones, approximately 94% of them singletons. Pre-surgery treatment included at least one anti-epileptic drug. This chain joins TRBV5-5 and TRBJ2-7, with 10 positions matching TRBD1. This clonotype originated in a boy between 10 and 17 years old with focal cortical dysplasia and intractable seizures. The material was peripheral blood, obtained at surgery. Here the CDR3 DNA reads TGTGCCAGCAGCTTCGAGGACAGGGGGGGCTACGAGCAGTACTTC. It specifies CASSFEDRGGYEQYF.